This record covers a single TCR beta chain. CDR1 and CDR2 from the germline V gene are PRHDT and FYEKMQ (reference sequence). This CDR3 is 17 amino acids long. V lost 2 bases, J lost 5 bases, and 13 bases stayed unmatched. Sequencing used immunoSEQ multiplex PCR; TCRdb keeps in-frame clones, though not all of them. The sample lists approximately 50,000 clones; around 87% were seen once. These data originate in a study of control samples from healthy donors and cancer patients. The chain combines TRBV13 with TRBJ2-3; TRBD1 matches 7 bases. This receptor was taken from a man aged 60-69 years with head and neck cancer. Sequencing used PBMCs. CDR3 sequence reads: CASSLRADRVLQDTQYF. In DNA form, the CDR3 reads TGTGCCAGCAGCTTAAGGGCCGACAGGGTGTTACAAGATACGCAGTATTTT. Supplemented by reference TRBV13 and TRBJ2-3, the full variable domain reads AAGVIQSPRHLIKEKRETATLKCYPIPRHDTVYWYQQGPGQDPQFLISFYEKMQSDKGSIPDRFSAQQFSDYHSELNMSSLELGDSALYFCASSLRADRVLQDTQYFGPGTRLTVL.